The sequence of this T cell receptor beta chain was determined in a study of T cells after yellow fever vaccination. TCRdb fed the 5' RACE reads into MiXCR, producing one record per CDR3 protein. The repertoire holds 55,000 or so distinct CDR3 sequences, with about 6.6% as singletons. This clonotype was recorded a few times. V lost 0 bases, J lost 2 bases, and 11 bases lay in between. The germline CDR1 and CDR2 sequences are LGHNA and YSLEER. The CDR3 runs 15 residues. Sequences were derived from CD8+ T cells not binding an NS4B(214-222) dextramer, sorted from PBMCs, sampled approximately 40 days after the first yellow fever vaccination. The TCR comes from a man aged 18 to 35 who received the YFV17D yellow fever vaccine. J is TRBJ2-7 and V is TRBV4-3, with D possibly matching TRBD1 (5 bases). The CDR3: CASSQEGVTTYEQYF. The CDR3 bases are TGCGCCAGCAGCCAAGAAGGGGTTACAACCTACGAGCAGTACTTC.